This record looks at one T cell receptor (beta chain) sequence and its context. Its antigen is still unknown. No much larger clone exists at a distance of one base, and base qualities are not known. The sample comes from a study of T cells in Graves' hyperthyroidism and ophthalmopathy (dated by TCRdb to about 2019). Broadly, across the study: Peripheral blood was collected at initial diagnosis, before any treatment. TCR V-J signatures able to tell the groups apart were searched for in a discovery cohort of around 95 patients, of whom 43 had Graves' ophthalmopathy and around 58 had stable Graves' hyperthyroidism. An independent validation cohort of 18 to 20 hyperthyroidism patients and 17 patients who later progressed to ophthalmopathy tested prospective prediction of ophthalmopathy. The approximately 98 discovery patients were randomly divided into training and test sets at a 7:3 ratio. The study also compared thyroid tissue and blood T-cell repertoires from 5 to 7 Graves' hyperthyroidism patients. After sampling, hyperthyroidism patients received methimazole starting at 30 mg daily, and ophthalmopathy patients received high-dose intravenous methylprednisolone. The paper reports TCR Vbeta CDR3 sequencing of more than 120 peripheral blood samples: under 45 ophthalmopathy, fewer than 80 hyperthyroidism and approximately 17 progressor patients.

The TCR beta CDR3 regions were amplified from RNA transcripts. The first round of RT-PCR for the TCR CDR3 was performed with the HTBI primer set and the Qiagen OneStep RT-PCR kit. The libraries were constructed in a second round of multiplex PCR and then size-selected and purified. The libraries were sequenced on an Illumina HiSeq2000 using paired-end 100 bp reads. Per the original workflow: SOAPnuke was used to process the raw data, removing reads that contained adapters or uncalled bases, had a mean Phred below 15, or lacked an exact match to the constant primer or identifier. COPE v1.2.5 was used to merge the high-quality paired reads, and each unique nucleotide sequence was defined as a clonotype. MiTCR v1.1 was used to align clonotypes to the IMGT TRBV, TRBD and TRBJ reference segments. Analysis was restricted to V-J combinations with a frequency above 0.0001, which covered roughly 99% of repertoires. A TCS score was defined as the ratio of F50 (clonal expansion) to E x V (chaos), with BLOSUM62-based TCRdist applied between CDR3 peptides within each V-J. Welch's t-statistics and random forest reduced roughly 530 V-J features to about 13, which were used in a naive Bayes classifier (R e1071). TCRdb's own reprocessing of the public reads used fastp at Q25 and MiXCR and kept productive beta chains. Rows with a matching CDR3 protein are joined into one entry that keeps the most common DNA and genes. The authors' filters were not applied to this entry. This sample gives approximately 400,000 distinct CDR3 sequences in total; approximately 14% of them show up just once. The ten most abundant clones make up roughly an eighth of the sample.

Stable Graves' hyperthyroidism was defined as no progression to ophthalmopathy during 18 months of follow-up. Hyperthyroidism patients were newly diagnosed, with disease duration under 2 months, and aged 18 to 65 years. Exclusion was applied to patients with uncontrolled infections, other autoimmune diseases, pregnancy or lactation. Diagnoses were established on the basis of clinical symptoms, serum thyroxine and TRAb, thyroid ultrasound, and orbital computed tomography. PBMCs were isolated from roughly 10 ml of fresh peripheral blood by Ficoll-Paque density gradient centrifugation. Total RNA was extracted using Trizol reagent, and RNA quality was assessed on an Agilent 2100 Bioanalyzer. Compared with germline, V lacks 6 bases and J lacks 10 bases; bases without a gene match: 18. The CDR3 covers 17 residues, taking in both the cysteine and the phenylalanine. Only the CDR3 DNA is retained, 51 bases long and in frame from the first base. The CDR1 and CDR2 encoded by the germline V gene (reference sequence) are LGHDT and YNNKEL.

What the research found in general, with its limitations: Most expanded thyroid clonotypes (frequency above 0.001) were also found in blood, which suggests that blood repertoires may mirror thyroid immune responses. In validation, the model predicted progression to ophthalmopathy a median of 6.5 months before onset, with over 55% sensitivity and roughly 79% specificity. Sample size was not statistically predetermined, and investigators were not blinded to group allocation. A 13 V-J signature model separated ophthalmopathy from stable hyperthyroidism, with roughly 88% sensitivity and about 81% specificity in cross-validation and 80%/75% in testing.

Sequences were obtained from blood. The sequence was obtained from a woman in her late teens or twenties with Graves' hyperthyroidism. The rearrangement joined TRBV3-1 to TRBJ1-6; the junction holds 7 bases that match TRBD1. CDR3 region: CASRKYPRGREPSPLHF. The DNA sequence reads TGTGCCAGCAGGAAGTATCCAAGGGGGCGCGAACCCTCACCCCTCCACTTT.